The T cell receptor (beta chain) under discussion was sequenced for a study of T cells expressing NK-cell markers (TCRdb year 2020). Background for the entire study: Three sorted T-cell subsets (CD3+CD56+NKG2C+, CD3+CD56+NKG2C- and CD3+CD56-NKG2C+) from several donors had their TCR beta-chain repertoires profiled. Illumina HiSeq 2000/2500, MiSeq or NextSeq was used to sequence libraries as 2 x 150 bp reads. The eight sequenced donors were randomly selected healthy volunteers, three men and five women. Among the eight sequenced donors, seven were HCMV-seropositive and one was HCMV-seronegative. The paper as a whole reports these results and caveats: In six donors, the dominant CD3+CD56+NKG2C+ clonotypes ranked among the top 10 CD8+ clonotypes, making up roughly 1.0-7.5% of CD8+ T cells. Whether the expanded NKG2C-expressing T cell clones were specific for HCMV antigens was left unclear. Those dominant clonotypes were again the most abundant among CD3+CD56-NKG2C+ cells in several donors, at roughly 25-60.1%.

Concerning this clonotype: It has no known antigen specificity.

The run used an Illumina HiSeq 2000. 5'RACE template switching, by which a universal primer site and unique molecular identifiers were added, was used to make TCR beta cDNA libraries. cDNA synthesis was primed from the TCR beta constant segment, followed by two successive PCR amplification steps. As for the authors' bioinformatics: MIGEC was used to demultiplex reads and group reads by UMI, and MiTCR was used to assemble and quantify clonotypes. To exclude erroneous sequences, any TCR cDNA sequence not supported by at least two reads was discarded. The tcR package was used for downstream repertoire analysis, and clonotypes were matched across fractions by CDR3 nucleotide sequence plus V segment. VDJmatch was used to annotate antigen specificity against VDJdb, with one amino acid substitution in CDR3 permitted. TCRdb reprocessed the reads into one record per CDR3 protein sequence, lacking DNA. V and J calls and clone size were set by TCRdb, not the authors. This sample's table lists hundreds of thousands of distinct CDR3 sequences. Roughly 4.2% of the sample is held by the ten biggest clonotypes.

In the germline V gene, CDR1 corresponds to SGHTA and CDR2 to FQGTGA. From cysteine to phenylalanine, the CDR3 is 15 amino acids long. DNA for this receptor is not on file. A commercial ELISA kit detecting HCMV-specific IgG in serum was used to determine HCMV serostatus. Ficoll density gradient centrifugation was used to isolate peripheral blood mononuclear cells from blood. The rearrangement combines TRBV7-3 with TRBJ2-6. The TCR comes from a woman between 18 and 70 years old in good health. The sequencing input was blood T cells: a sorted CD56 or NKG2C T cell subset, CD4+ or CD8+ T cells, or bulk PBMC T cells (not recorded which). The CDR3 corresponds to CASSLMAEVANVLTF.